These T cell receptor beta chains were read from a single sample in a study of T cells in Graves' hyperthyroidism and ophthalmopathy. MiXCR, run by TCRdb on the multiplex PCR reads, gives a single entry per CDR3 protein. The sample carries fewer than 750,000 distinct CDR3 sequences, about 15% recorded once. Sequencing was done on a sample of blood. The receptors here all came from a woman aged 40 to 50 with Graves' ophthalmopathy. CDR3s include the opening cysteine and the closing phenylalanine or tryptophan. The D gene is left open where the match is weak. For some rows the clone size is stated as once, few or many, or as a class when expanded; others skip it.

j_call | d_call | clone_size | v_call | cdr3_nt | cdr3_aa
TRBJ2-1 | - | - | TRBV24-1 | TGTGCCACCAGTGATTTGGGCCGGTCGGGCGGGCACAATGAGCAGTTCTTC | CATSDLGRSGGHNEQFF
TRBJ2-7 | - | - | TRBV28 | TGTGCCAGCAGTTTATCGGGACGGGGTGGCGAGCAGTACTTC | CASSLSGRGGEQYF
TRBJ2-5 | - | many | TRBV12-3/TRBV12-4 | TGTGCCAGCTCGGGACTTATCCAAGAGACCCAGTACTTC | CASSGLIQETQYF
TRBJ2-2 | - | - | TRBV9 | TGTGCCAGCAGCTCGAGCCCATACGGGAGCCCGAACACCGGGGAGCTGTTTTTT | CASSSSPYGSPNTGELFF
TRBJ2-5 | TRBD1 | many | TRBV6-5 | TGTGCCAGCAGGTCACCGGGACAGTGGGAGACCCAGTACTTC | CASRSPGQWETQYF
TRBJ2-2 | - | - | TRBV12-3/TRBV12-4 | TGTGCCAGCACCGCCGGGGTTAGGACCGGGGAGCTGTTTTTT | CASTAGVRTGELFF
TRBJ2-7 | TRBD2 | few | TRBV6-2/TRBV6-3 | TGTGCCAGCAGTTACGCGGCGGGAGTCTACGAGCAGTACTTC | CASSYAAGVYEQYF
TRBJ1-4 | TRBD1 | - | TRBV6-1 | TGTGCCAGCAGTCGGGACAGGGGGGGGGAAAAACTGTTTTTT | CASSRDRGGEKLFF
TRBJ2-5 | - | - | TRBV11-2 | TGTGCCAGCAGCTTTATGGGGGGTGCGGCGGGCAACCAAGAGACCCAGTACTTC | CASSFMGGAAGNQETQYF
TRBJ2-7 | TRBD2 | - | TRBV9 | TGTGCCAGCAGCCCCGGGGGGAGTCTCTACGAGCAGTACTTC | CASSPGGSLYEQYF
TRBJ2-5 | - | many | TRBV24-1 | TGTGCCACCAGTGATTCTGGGACCCCGGGAGTCCAAGAGACCCAGTACTTC | CATSDSGTPGVQETQYF
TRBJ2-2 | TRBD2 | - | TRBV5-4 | TGTGCCAGCAGCGGGACGGGACTAGAGGCCGGGGAGCTGTTTTTT | CASSGTGLEAGELFF
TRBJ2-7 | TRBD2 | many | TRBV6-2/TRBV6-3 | TGTGCCAGCAGGCGACTAGCGGAGGGGAGCTCCTACGAGCAGTACTTC | CASRRLAEGSSYEQYF
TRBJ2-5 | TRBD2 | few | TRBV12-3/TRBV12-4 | TGTGCCAGCAGTTTAGCGGCCTTGACTAGCGGTAAAGAGACCCAGTACTTC | CASSLAALTSGKETQYF
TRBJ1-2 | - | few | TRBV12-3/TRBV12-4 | TGTGCCAGCAGTCTCCAAGGCTTTAACTATGGCTACACCTTC | CASSLQGFNYGYTF
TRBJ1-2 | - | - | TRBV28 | TGTGCCAGCAGTACAGGAGTATCGAATGGCTACACCTTC | CASSTGVSNGYTF
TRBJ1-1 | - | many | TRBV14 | TGTGCCAGCGTTGGGGACGGGTACACTGAAGCTTTCTTT | CASVGDGYTEAFF
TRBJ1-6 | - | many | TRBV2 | TGTGCCAGCAGTCCACCTAGAGATCTAATTTCACCCCTCCACTTT | CASSPPRDLISPLHF
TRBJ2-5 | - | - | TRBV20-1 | TGCAGCCTACTTCCCCGGGGAAGAGAGACCCAGTACTTC | CSLLPRGRETQYF
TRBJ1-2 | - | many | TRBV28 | TGTGCCAGCAGTTTCCAAGGCTGGACAGTCCAAGCTAACTATGGCTACACCTTC | CASSFQGWTVQANYGYTF
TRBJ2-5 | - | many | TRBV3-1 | TGTGCCAGCAGCCTATACTGGACAGTTGGAGAGACCCAGTACTTC | CASSLYWTVGETQYF
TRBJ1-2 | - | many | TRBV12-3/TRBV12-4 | TGTGCCAGCAGCCCCGACGGCCTTGAGGGCTACACCTTC | CASSPDGLEGYTF
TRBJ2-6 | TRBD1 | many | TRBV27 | TGTGCCAGCAGTTTCAGGGGGCCAGGGGCCAACGTCCTGACTTTC | CASSFRGPGANVLTF
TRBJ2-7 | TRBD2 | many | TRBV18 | TGTGCCAGCTCACCGGGGACTAGCAGCCGCTACGAGCAGTACTTC | CASSPGTSSRYEQYF
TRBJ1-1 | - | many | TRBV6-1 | TGTGCCAGCAGACTAAGGGGGAACACTGAAGCTTTCTTT | CASRLRGNTEAFF
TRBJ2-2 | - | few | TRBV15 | TGTGCCACCAGCAACAGGGAACCTTCGGCCGGGGAGCTGTTTTTT | CATSNREPSAGELFF
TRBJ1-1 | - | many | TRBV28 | TGTGCCAGCGGTCGAGCTCCCCTGAGCGCTGAAGCTTTCTTT | CASGRAPLSAEAFF
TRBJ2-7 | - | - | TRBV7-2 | TGTGCCAGCAGCTTAGGGAGCGGAGCTGAGTACGAGCAGTACTTC | CASSLGSGAEYEQYF
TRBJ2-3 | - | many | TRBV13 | TGTGCCAGCAGCTTAGGAGACCCCTCACCAGATACGCAGTATTTT | CASSLGDPSPDTQYF
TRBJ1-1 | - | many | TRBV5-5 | TGTGCCAGCAGCTTTTCGGGGAGTATGAACACTGAAGCTTTCTTT | CASSFSGSMNTEAFF
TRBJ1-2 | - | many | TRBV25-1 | TGTGCCAGCCTTAATGGACAGTATGGCTACACCTTC | CASLNGQYGYTF
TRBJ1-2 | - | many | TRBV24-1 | TGTGCCACCAGTGACCCTCAGGAGGCAGGCGCTGGCTACACCTTC | CATSDPQEAGAGYTF
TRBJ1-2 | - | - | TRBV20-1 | TGCAGTGCTCTAGGGGTTTCCGACACCTATGGCTACACCTTC | CSALGVSDTYGYTF
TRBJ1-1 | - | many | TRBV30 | TGTGCCTGGAGTGCAAAGGGGAACACTGAAGCTTTCTTT | CAWSAKGNTEAFF
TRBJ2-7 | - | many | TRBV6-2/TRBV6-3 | TGTGCCAGCAGTACCCCTTACCCGGCCAGAGGGTCCTACGAGCAGTACTTC | CASSTPYPARGSYEQYF
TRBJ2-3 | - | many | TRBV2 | TGTGCCAGCACACAGGGAAAGTGGTCAGATACGCAGTATTTT | CASTQGKWSDTQYF
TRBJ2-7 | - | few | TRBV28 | TGTGCCAGCAGTCTTCAGGGTGGGGGGACCTACGAGCAGTACTTC | CASSLQGGGTYEQYF
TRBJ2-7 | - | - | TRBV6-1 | TGTGCCAGCAGATCGGAACCAGGGTCCTGGGAGCAGTACTTC | CASRSEPGSWEQYF
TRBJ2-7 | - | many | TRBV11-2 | TGTGCCAGCAGCTACGAGGGGTCCTCGGGGTACGAGCAGTACTTC | CASSYEGSSGYEQYF
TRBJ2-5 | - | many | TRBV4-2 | TGTGCCAGCAGCCAAGGAAGGTCTGGGGCAGGCTTTCAAGAGACCCAGTACTTC | CASSQGRSGAGFQETQYF
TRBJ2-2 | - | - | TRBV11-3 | TGTGCCAGCAGCTTAGGAGGGAGAAGGACCGGGGAGCTGTTTTTT | CASSLGGRRTGELFF
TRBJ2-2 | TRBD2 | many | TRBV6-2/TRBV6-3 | TGTGCCAGCAGTTGGGGGCGACTAGCGGGATTGAACACCGGGGAGCTGTTTTTT | CASSWGRLAGLNTGELFF
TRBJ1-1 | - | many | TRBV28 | TGTGCCAGCAGTGTGACGTCCACTGAAGCTTTCTTT | CASSVTSTEAFF